This is a list of T cell receptor beta chains from one sample in a study of T-cell memory formation after mild COVID-19. TCRdb called the 5' RACE reads again in MiXCR, with one record for every CDR3 protein. The sample carries a few hundred thousand distinct CDR3 sequences, roughly 15% recorded once. The sample was PBMCs or a T cell subset sorted from them (not recorded which). Receptor source: a man aged 18-30 years who had mild COVID-19 (a few samples of this study predate the infection). Cell type and time point are not known. Each CDR3 is given with its conserved first and last residue. A D gene is named only where the DNA matches it firmly. Where a row states a size, it is once, few, many or the class of an expanded clone; other rows omit it.

D	V	size	J	CDR3	DNA
-	TRBV15	-	TRBJ2-3	CATSSVVSRTDTQYF	TGTGCCACCAGCAGTGTGGTATCCAGGACAGATACGCAGTATTTT
TRBD2	TRBV3-1	-	TRBJ2-1	CASSQTGGFYNEQFF	TGTGCCAGCAGCCAAACGGGAGGGTTCTACAATGAGCAGTTCTTC
TRBD1	TRBV30	-	TRBJ1-6	CARYTGGNSPLHF	TGTGCCCGCTACACAGGGGGTAATTCACCCCTCCACTTT
-	TRBV5-1	-	TRBJ2-7	CASSLSSGPYEQYF	TGCGCCAGCAGCTTGTCGTCGGGCCCCTACGAGCAGTACTTC
TRBD2	TRBV5-1	-	TRBJ2-1	CASSLTLAGSNEQFF	TGCGCCAGCAGCTTGACTCTAGCGGGGTCTAATGAGCAGTTCTTC
-	TRBV5-5	-	TRBJ2-3	CASIPGGYGSDTQYF	TGTGCCAGCATCCCCGGGGGCTACGGGTCAGATACGCAGTATTTT
-	TRBV21-1	-	TRBJ2-3	CARGMYSSRTSTDTQYF	TGTGCCAGGGGGATGTATAGTAGCAGAACTAGCACAGATACGCAGTATTTT
TRBD1	TRBV5-5	few	TRBJ2-6	CASRPGTASSGANVLTF	TGTGCCAGCAGGCCTGGGACAGCAAGCTCTGGGGCCAACGTCCTGACTTTC
-	TRBV9	-	TRBJ1-5	CASSVEGKSQPQHF	TGTGCCAGCAGCGTAGAAGGGAAGAGTCAGCCCCAGCATTTT
-	TRBV12-3/TRBV12-4	few	TRBJ1-2	CASSPGAGYGYTF	TGTGCCAGCAGCCCAGGGGCTGGCTATGGCTACACCTTC
-	TRBV5-1	-	TRBJ1-5	CASSRGPLGQGNQPQHF	TGCGCCAGCAGCCGCGGGCCTTTGGGGCAGGGCAATCAGCCCCAGCATTTT
TRBD2	TRBV12-3/TRBV12-4	many	TRBJ2-1	CASRPTSGGRQEQFF	TGTGCCAGCAGACCCACTAGCGGGGGGCGACAGGAGCAGTTCTTC
TRBD1	TRBV4-3	-	TRBJ2-2	CASSQEGGTGGELFF	TGCGCCAGCAGCCAAGAAGGCGGGACAGGAGGGGAGCTGTTTTTT
TRBD1	TRBV6-5	-	TRBJ1-6	CASRKGQGSNSPLHF	TGTGCCAGCAGGAAAGGACAGGGTTCCAATTCACCCCTCCACTTT
TRBD1	TRBV12-3/TRBV12-4	-	TRBJ2-5	CASSFDRERETQYF	TGTGCCAGCAGTTTCGACAGGGAGCGAGAGACCCAGTACTTC
-	TRBV10-2	few	TRBJ1-1	CASRLGGGTEAFF	TGCGCCAGCAGGTTGGGGGGGGGAACTGAAGCTTTCTTT
-	TRBV5-1	few	TRBJ2-3	CASSFQGSYSTDTQYF	TGCGCCAGCAGCTTCCAGGGAAGCTACAGCACAGATACGCAGTATTTT
-	TRBV9	-	TRBJ1-6	CASSVGVNSPLHF	TGTGCCAGCAGCGTCGGGGTAAATTCACCCCTCCACTTT
-	TRBV6-6	-	TRBJ1-4	CASSYSRRIEEKLFF	TGTGCCAGCAGTTACTCGAGAAGGATAGAGGAAAAACTGTTTTTT
-	TRBV7-7	-	TRBJ2-3	CASSPGASTDTQYF	TGTGCTAGCAGCCCGGGAGCAAGCACAGATACGCAGTATTTT
-	TRBV12-3/TRBV12-4	many	TRBJ1-1	CASSMSGTVEAFF	TGTGCCAGCAGTATGAGTGGGACCGTTGAAGCTTTCTTT
TRBD1	TRBV6-5	-	TRBJ1-2	CASSYGGTANYGYTF	TGTGCCAGCAGTTACGGGGGGACAGCTAACTATGGCTACACCTTC
-	TRBV5-1	-	TRBJ1-2	CASSLVAGDGYNYGYTF	TGCGCCAGCAGCTTGGTGGCTGGAGATGGGTATAACTATGGCTACACCTTC
TRBD1	TRBV20-1	few	TRBJ1-6	CSASGDSNSPLHF	TGCAGTGCTAGTGGGGACAGTAATTCACCCCTCCACTTT
-	TRBV29-1	-	TRBJ1-1	CSVDGDGGSAFF	TGCAGCGTTGACGGGGACGGGGGGTCAGCTTTCTTT
-	TRBV5-6	-	TRBJ1-1	CASSSRDRPTEAFF	TGTGCCAGCAGCTCACGGGACCGCCCGACTGAAGCTTTCTTT